This is a list of T cell receptor beta chains from one sample in a study of blood T cell repertoires in COVID-19. Measured with immunoSEQ multiplex PCR; TCRdb has only the in-frame clones, and not every one. The sample shows more than 350,000 clones, 75% to 90% of them seen only once. Input material: PBMCs or T cells enriched from blood (not recorded which). The receptor set was obtained from a man between 18 and 29 years old who had recovered from COVID-19. CDR3s include the opening cysteine and the closing phenylalanine or tryptophan. D genes are given only for firm matches. Size is stated for part of the rows, as once, few or many counts, or as a class when the clone is expanded.

j_call: TRBJ2-1
clone_size: .
v_call: TRBV19
d_call: TRBD2
cdr3_aa: CASTLSGGSYNEQFF
cdr3_nt: TGTGCCAGTACCCTTAGCGGGGGTTCCTACAATGAGCAGTTCTTC

j_call: TRBJ1-1
clone_size: .
v_call: TRBV10-2
d_call: .
cdr3_aa: CASSGVRESTTEAFF
cdr3_nt: TGCGCCAGCAGTGGAGTCAGGGAAAGTACTACTGAAGCTTTCTTT

j_call: TRBJ2-5
clone_size: .
v_call: TRBV29-1
d_call: .
cdr3_aa: CSVGGRERETQYF
cdr3_nt: TGCAGCGTTGGGGGGCGGGAGAGGGAGACCCAGTACTTC

j_call: TRBJ1-2
clone_size: .
v_call: TRBV18
d_call: TRBD1
cdr3_aa: CASSPDRGNYGYTF
cdr3_nt: TGTGCCAGCTCACCAGACAGGGGAAACTATGGCTACACCTTC

j_call: TRBJ1-2
clone_size: once
v_call: TRBV29-1
d_call: TRBD1
cdr3_aa: CSAEYGTGAYGYTF
cdr3_nt: TGCAGCGCCGAGTACGGGACAGGGGCCTATGGCTACACCTTC

j_call: TRBJ2-7
clone_size: once
v_call: TRBV7-9
d_call: .
cdr3_aa: CASSPAGARAYEQYF
cdr3_nt: TGTGCCAGCAGCCCTGCGGGGGCTCGAGCCTACGAGCAGTACTTC

j_call: TRBJ1-1
clone_size: .
v_call: TRBV9
d_call: TRBD1
cdr3_aa: CASSVDVGGARTEAFF
cdr3_nt: TGTGCCAGCAGCGTAGATGTAGGGGGCGCGAGAACTGAAGCTTTCTTT

j_call: TRBJ2-1
clone_size: few
v_call: TRBV25-1
d_call: TRBD2
cdr3_aa: CASGRGPSGSMLFF
cdr3_nt: TGTGCCAGCGGCAGGGGTCCTAGCGGGAGTATGCTGTTCTTC

j_call: TRBJ2-5
clone_size: .
v_call: TRBV6-5
d_call: .
cdr3_aa: CASSYRRRDRTQYF
cdr3_nt: TGTGCCAGCAGTTACAGGCGGCGGGACCGGACCCAGTACTTC

j_call: TRBJ1-1
clone_size: .
v_call: TRBV12-3/TRBV12-4
d_call: .
cdr3_aa: CASRPGNTEAFF
cdr3_nt: TGTGCCAGCAGGCCCGGTAACACTGAAGCTTTCTTT

j_call: TRBJ2-5
clone_size: .
v_call: TRBV5-4
d_call: .
cdr3_aa: CASSFLGEETQYF
cdr3_nt: TGTGCCAGCAGCTTTCTAGGCGAAGAGACCCAGTACTTC

j_call: TRBJ2-7
clone_size: .
v_call: TRBV19
d_call: .
cdr3_aa: CASSISGQAYYEQYF
cdr3_nt: TGTGCCAGTAGTATATCCGGCCAGGCCTACTACGAGCAGTACTTC

j_call: TRBJ2-3
clone_size: .
v_call: TRBV7-2
d_call: TRBD2
cdr3_aa: CASSPQTSGGVQYF
cdr3_nt: TGTGCCAGCAGCCCCCAGACTAGCGGGGGGGTGCAGTATTTT

j_call: TRBJ1-2
clone_size: .
v_call: TRBV18
d_call: .
cdr3_aa: CASSPQGLNNYGYTF
cdr3_nt: TGTGCCAGCTCACCGCAGGGCCTGAATAACTATGGCTACACCTTC

j_call: TRBJ1-2
clone_size: .
v_call: TRBV19
d_call: .
cdr3_aa: CASKGDGYTF
cdr3_nt: TGTGCCAGTAAGGGGGATGGCTACACCTTC

j_call: TRBJ2-7
clone_size: .
v_call: TRBV20-1
d_call: .
cdr3_aa: CSAQGTYEQYF
cdr3_nt: TGCAGTGCCCAGGGGACCTACGAGCAGTACTTC

j_call: TRBJ1-3
clone_size: .
v_call: TRBV5-4
d_call: .
cdr3_aa: CASSLRGASGNTIYF
cdr3_nt: TGTGCCAGCAGCTTGCGGGGGGCCTCTGGAAACACCATATATTTT

j_call: TRBJ1-1
clone_size: .
v_call: TRBV7-2
d_call: .
cdr3_aa: CASSSTLRDGGKAFF
cdr3_nt: TGTGCCAGCAGCTCGACGCTCAGGGATGGGGGCAAAGCTTTCTTT

j_call: TRBJ1-5
clone_size: .
v_call: TRBV19
d_call: TRBD1
cdr3_aa: CASSIRDSDQPQHF
cdr3_nt: TGTGCCAGTAGTATTCGGGACAGTGATCAGCCCCAGCATTTT

j_call: TRBJ2-3
clone_size: .
v_call: TRBV6-2/TRBV6-3
d_call: .
cdr3_aa: CASSQGLDTQYF
cdr3_nt: TGTGCCAGCAGTCAGGGACTAGATACGCAGTATTTT

j_call: TRBJ1-4
clone_size: .
v_call: TRBV30
d_call: .
cdr3_aa: CAWSVTPSELFF
cdr3_nt: TGTGCCTGGAGTGTTACGCCTTCGGAACTGTTTTTT

j_call: TRBJ1-6
clone_size: .
v_call: TRBV5-1
d_call: .
cdr3_aa: CASSLEPGATNSPLHF
cdr3_nt: TGCGCCAGCAGCTTGGAGCCAGGGGCAACTAATTCACCCCTCCACTTT

j_call: TRBJ1-2
clone_size: .
v_call: TRBV6-5
d_call: .
cdr3_aa: CAARRPGNYGYTF
cdr3_nt: TGTGCCGCACGGCGCCCAGGGAACTATGGCTACACCTTC

j_call: TRBJ2-1
clone_size: .
v_call: TRBV7-9
d_call: .
cdr3_aa: CASNNPIAATYNEQFF
cdr3_nt: TGTGCCAGCAACAATCCGATAGCGGCTACCTACAATGAGCAGTTCTTC

j_call: TRBJ2-7
clone_size: .
v_call: TRBV5-5
d_call: TRBD1
cdr3_aa: CASSWGPRQGLGEQYF
cdr3_nt: TGTGCCAGCAGCTGGGGCCCGCGACAGGGCCTGGGGGAGCAGTACTTC

j_call: TRBJ2-7
clone_size: .
v_call: TRBV19
d_call: TRBD1
cdr3_aa: CANYWGGGDRGSYEQYF
cdr3_nt: TGTGCCAATTATTGGGGAGGTGGGGACAGGGGATCCTACGAGCAGTACTTC

j_call: TRBJ2-3
clone_size: .
v_call: TRBV10-2
d_call: .
cdr3_aa: CASNLPEGGAKDTQYF
cdr3_nt: TGCGCCAGCAATCTCCCTGAGGGGGGGGCCAAAGATACGCAGTATTTT

j_call: TRBJ1-1
clone_size: .
v_call: TRBV28
d_call: .
cdr3_aa: CASSLTGTEAFF
cdr3_nt: TGTGCCAGCAGTCTCACGGGTACTGAAGCTTTCTTT

j_call: TRBJ1-5
clone_size: .
v_call: TRBV7-8
d_call: .
cdr3_aa: CASSLATATPSNQPQHF
cdr3_nt: TGTGCCAGCAGCTTAGCGACAGCTACTCCTAGCAATCAGCCCCAGCATTTT

j_call: TRBJ2-5
clone_size: .
v_call: TRBV7-2
d_call: TRBD2
cdr3_aa: CASTLAGEETQYF
cdr3_nt: TGTGCCAGCACCTTAGCGGGAGAGGAGACCCAGTACTTC

j_call: TRBJ2-1
clone_size: .
v_call: TRBV6-5
d_call: .
cdr3_aa: CASSFRNNEQFF
cdr3_nt: TGTGCCAGCAGTTTCAGGAACAATGAGCAGTTCTTC

j_call: TRBJ2-7
clone_size: .
v_call: TRBV20-1
d_call: .
cdr3_aa: CSASGGRRDYEQYF
cdr3_nt: TGCAGTGCTAGTGGGGGGCGCAGGGATTACGAGCAGTACTTC

j_call: TRBJ1-1
clone_size: .
v_call: TRBV5-4
d_call: .
cdr3_aa: CASSSGLWDTEAFF
cdr3_nt: TGTGCCAGCAGCTCGGGACTGTGGGACACTGAAGCTTTCTTT

j_call: TRBJ2-1
clone_size: .
v_call: TRBV11-2
d_call: TRBD2
cdr3_aa: CASSSGTRGYNEQFF
cdr3_nt: TGTGCCAGCAGCTCCGGGACTAGGGGTTACAATGAGCAGTTCTTC

j_call: TRBJ1-1
clone_size: once
v_call: TRBV5-5
d_call: .
cdr3_aa: CASSLAAQDAFF
cdr3_nt: TGTGCCAGCAGCTTGGCCGCCCAGGATGCTTTCTTT

j_call: TRBJ2-1
clone_size: .
v_call: TRBV28
d_call: TRBD2
cdr3_aa: CASSRQLAGVDNEQFF
cdr3_nt: TGTGCCAGCAGTCGTCAACTAGCGGGAGTAGATAATGAGCAGTTCTTC

j_call: TRBJ2-5
clone_size: once
v_call: TRBV5-8
d_call: .
cdr3_aa: CASSWYRGGETQYF
cdr3_nt: TGTGCCAGCAGCTGGTACAGGGGGGGGGAGACCCAGTACTTC

j_call: TRBJ2-7
clone_size: .
v_call: TRBV7-3
d_call: TRBD1
cdr3_aa: CASSLDRENEQYF
cdr3_nt: TGTGCCAGCAGCTTAGACAGGGAAAACGAGCAGTACTTC

j_call: TRBJ2-5
clone_size: .
v_call: TRBV6-5
d_call: .
cdr3_aa: CASNRASPGETQYF
cdr3_nt: TGTGCCAGCAATCGGGCCTCACCAGGGGAGACCCAGTACTTC

j_call: TRBJ1-5
clone_size: .
v_call: TRBV5-1
d_call: .
cdr3_aa: CASSPGGYSNQPQHF
cdr3_nt: TGCGCCAGCAGTCCGGGAGGGTATAGCAATCAGCCCCAGCATTTT

j_call: TRBJ2-3
clone_size: .
v_call: TRBV5-3
d_call: TRBD2
cdr3_aa: CARSLNPGLAPSTDTQYF
cdr3_nt: TGTGCCAGAAGCTTAAATCCGGGACTAGCGCCTAGCACAGATACGCAGTATTTT

j_call: TRBJ2-7
clone_size: once
v_call: TRBV6-5
d_call: .
cdr3_aa: CASSYRTGDRDEQYF
cdr3_nt: TGTGCCAGCAGTTACCGTACGGGGGATCGCGACGAGCAGTACTTC

j_call: TRBJ1-5
clone_size: .
v_call: TRBV5-1
d_call: .
cdr3_aa: CASSLSQAGQPQHF
cdr3_nt: TGCGCCAGCAGCTTGTCACAGGCTGGTCAGCCCCAGCATTTT

j_call: TRBJ1-5
clone_size: .
v_call: TRBV19
d_call: .
cdr3_aa: CASEAGPRHGNQPQHF
cdr3_nt: TGTGCCAGTGAAGCAGGCCCACGCCACGGCAATCAGCCCCAGCATTTT